The 14 T cell receptor beta chains below come from one sample, sequenced in a study of blood T cell repertoires in COVID-19. Some clones are missing from TCRdb's copy, which holds only in-frame ones; the method was immunoSEQ multiplex PCR. The table shows 200,000 to 300,000 clones, with around 89% occurring only once. Sequencing was performed on peripheral blood. Receptor source: a woman between 40 and 55 years old who had recovered from COVID-19.

This CDR3 reads CATSMGFGGLSGNTIYF. In nucleotides, the CDR3 is TGTGCCACCAGCATGGGATTTGGGGGCCTGTCTGGAAACACCATATATTTT. This chain connects TRBV15 to TRBJ1-3, with D possibly being TRBD1 (6 bases). The CDR3 consists of 17 residues. Trimming took off 4 bases at V and 1 base at J, with 17 bases between the two ends. Germline loops: CDR1 LNHNV, CDR2 YYDKDF (reference sequence).

The chain links TRBV27 to TRBJ2-4, with D perhaps matching TRBD1 (5 bases). V was shortened by 6 bases and J by 0 bases, with 15 bases between the two germline ends. The CDR3 consists of 16 residues. CDR1 MNHEY and CDR2 SMNVEV come from the germline V gene (reference sequence). CDR3 sequence: CASSPQGGPAKNIQYF. In DNA, the CDR3 is TGTGCCAGCAGCCCCCAGGGTGGCCCAGCCAAAAACATTCAGTACTTC.

The chain links TRBV7-3 to TRBJ1-2; D uncertain. CDR3 length: 13 amino acids. Trimming cost V 1 base and J 2 bases, with 5 bases left between them. Germline V gene sequence: CDR1 SGHTA, CDR2 FQGTGA. The DNA for the CDR3 is TGTGCCAGCAGCTTAAGTCAGAACTATGGCTACACCTTC. Its translation is CASSLSQNYGYTF.

This chain links TRBV10-3 with TRBJ2-7, with 7 positions matching TRBD2. V shed 2 bases, J shed 2 bases, and the junction held 12 bases outside the gene matches. The germline V gene encodes CDR1 ENHRY and CDR2 SYGVKD. This CDR3 region has 17 residues. CDR3 sequence: CAISEPGAAGEAYEQYF. The DNA for the CDR3 is TGTGCCATCAGTGAGCCCGGGGCGGCGGGAGAGGCCTACGAGCAGTACTTC.

This rearrangement joins TRBV25-1 to TRBJ2-3; the match to TRBD2 covers 13 bases. The length of the CDR3 is 14 residues. V lost 10 bases to trimming and J lost 4 bases; unmatched junction nucleotides: 5. The germline gives CDR1 MGHDK, CDR2 SYGVNS. CDR3 sequence reads: CATTSGRVPDTQYF. CDR3 bases: TGTGCCACCACTAGCGGGAGGGTCCCAGATACGCAGTATTTT.

The chain combines TRBV6-5 with TRBJ2-2, with a tentative D call TRBD2 (5 bases). The CDR3 extends over 15 amino acids. V was pared by 8 bases and J by 3 bases, with 16 bases between. Germline assignment: CDR1 MNHEY and CDR2 SVGAGI. The CDR3 loop is CASLRGGVDTGELFF. The CDR3 DNA reads as TGTGCCAGCCTACGAGGAGGTGTCGACACCGGGGAGCTGTTTTTT.

V and J are TRBV5-1 and TRBJ1-2; 10 bases agree with TRBD1. J was trimmed by 4 bases and V by 4 bases; bases with no gene match: 7. Germline lookup yields CDR1 SGHRS and CDR2 YFSETQ. The CDR3 covers 15 residues. This CDR3 reads CASSMGTGVSYGYTF. The CDR3 nucleotides are TGCGCCAGCAGCATGGGGACAGGGGTTTCCTATGGCTACACCTTC.

DNA for the CDR3: TGTGCCAGCCCCCGGGGGGAGCAGTACGTC. It codes for CASPRGEQYV. The chain links TRBV9 to TRBJ2-7, with D perhaps matching TRBD2 (6 bases). The CDR3 is 10 residues long. V lost 7 bases and J 7 bases, leaving 9 bases between the germline ends. CDR1 and CDR2 from the germline V gene are SGDLS and YYNGEE.

The rearrangement joins TRBV18 to TRBJ1-2, with D possibly matching TRBD1 (6 bases). Germline CDR1 reads KGHSH; CDR2 reads LQKENI. This CDR3 has 14 amino acids. V was clipped by 5 bases and J by 5 bases, with 15 bases between them. Here the CDR3 DNA reads TGTGCCAGCTCATGGGTACAGGGAACATATGGCTACACCTTC. Translating it yields CASSWVQGTYGYTF.

The genes are TRBV6-2 or TRBV6-3 and TRBJ1-2; 9 bases align to TRBD1. V was pared by 6 bases and J by 7 bases, with 12 bases of the junction left unmatched. Germline V gene sequence: CDR1 MNHEY, CDR2 SVGEGT. The CDR3 has 15 amino acids. The CDR3 is CASSQPGTGISGYTF. CDR3 nucleotide sequence: TGTGCCAGCAGCCAACCCGGGACAGGGATCAGTGGCTACACCTTC.

The chain joins TRBV5-1 to TRBJ2-5, with TRBD2 as a possible D gene (5 bases). Germline values: CDR1 SGHRS, CDR2 YFSETQ. The CDR3 has 15 residues. V was pared by 2 bases and J by 5 bases, with 16 bases between. The chain's CDR3 is CASSFGPGSRETQYF. As DNA, the CDR3 is TGCGCCAGCAGCTTTGGGCCGGGGTCGAGGGAGACCCAGTACTTC. The whole variable domain, remainder taken from reference TRBV5-1 and TRBJ2-5, is KAGVTQTPRYLIKTRGQQVTLSCSPISGHRSVSWYQQTPGQGLQFLFEYFSETQRNKGNFPGRFSGRQFSNSRSEMNVSTLELGDSALYLCASSFGPGSRETQYFGPGTRLLVL.

CDR3 DNA sequence: TGTGCCAGCAGCTCCCCCCGGGGGGGCTATGGCTACACCTTC. It codes for CASSSPRGGYGYTF. V gene TRBV5-6 combines with J gene TRBJ1-2; TRBD1 might be the D (5 bases). Trimming took 3 bases from V and 4 from J, leaving 13 bases between them. Germline CDR1 reads SGHDT; CDR2 reads YYEEEE. This CDR3 spans 14 amino acids.

This sequence joins TRBV6-2 or TRBV6-3 and TRBJ2-7, with D tentatively TRBD2 (6 bases). From germline, CDR1 is MNHEY and CDR2 SVGEGT. The V and J ends lost 0 bases and 5 bases respectively, with 17 bases between them. The length of the CDR3 is 16 residues. This CDR3 reads CASSYSRLGPIHEQYV. For the CDR3, the DNA is TGTGCCAGCAGTTACTCCCGACTAGGTCCCATCCACGAGCAGTACGTC.

V is TRBV10-2 and J is TRBJ2-2, with a tentative D call TRBD2 (5 bases). Germline CDR1 and CDR2: WSHSY and SAAADI. V lost 0 bases and J 8 bases, leaving 13 bases between the germline ends. The CDR3 runs 15 residues. The CDR3 DNA sequence: TGCGCCAGCAGTGAGTCGCCCCGGGGTTTGGGGGAGCTGTTTTTT. This encodes CASSESPRGLGELFF.